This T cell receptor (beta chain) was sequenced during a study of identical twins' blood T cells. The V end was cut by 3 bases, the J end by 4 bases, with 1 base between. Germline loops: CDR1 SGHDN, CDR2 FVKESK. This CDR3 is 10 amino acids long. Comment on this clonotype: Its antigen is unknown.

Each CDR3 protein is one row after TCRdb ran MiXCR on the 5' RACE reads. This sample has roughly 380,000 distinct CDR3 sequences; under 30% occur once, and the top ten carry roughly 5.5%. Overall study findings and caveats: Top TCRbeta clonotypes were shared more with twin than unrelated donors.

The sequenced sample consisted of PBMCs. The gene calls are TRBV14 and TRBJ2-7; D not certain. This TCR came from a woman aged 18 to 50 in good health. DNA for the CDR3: TGTGCCAGCAGCCATTACGAGCAGTACTTC. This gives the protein CASSHYEQYF.